This entry is about one T cell receptor (beta chain). Its antigen remains unidentified. CDR3 length: 16 amino acids. J was trimmed by 6 bases and V by 1 base; bases with no gene match: 7. The germline V gene has CDR1 SEHNR and CDR2 FQNEAQ (reference sequence). Per-sample yields of isolated PBMCs were at least 6 million. Total RNA, at least 5 micrograms per sample, was extracted from PBMCs. This specimen belongs to a study of blood T cells in healthy people across ages. For the second PCR, which ran for about 6 to 11 cycles, a sample-barcoded 5' primer and a J-beta primer mix were used. Via MiXCR, TCRdb re-called the 5' RACE reads, giving one row per CDR3 protein. The sample contains 700,000 or so distinct CDR3 sequences, roughly two fifths of which appear only once. Study-level results: Aged donors had fewer naive CD4+ cells and lower diversity than long-lived donors.

The sequenced sample was blood. The chain joins TRBV7-9 to TRBJ2-1; 9 bases agree with TRBD1. The clonotype comes from a man aged 80 or over in good health. Here the CDR3 reads CASSLVGGTGLNEQFF. The CDR3 DNA is TGTGCCAGCAGCTTAGTAGGTGGGACAGGGCTCAATGAGCAGTTCTTC.